The 20 T cell receptor beta chains listed next were all sequenced from one sample in a study of response to subunit inactivated influenza vaccine. TCRdb used MiXCR to reprocess the RT-PCR reads, holding one entry per CDR3 protein. The sample has 590,000 or so distinct CDR3 sequences, approximately 14% seen once. The material was PBMCs from blood, obtained approximately 15 days before vaccination. These receptors came from a man aged 50-59 years who received an inactivated influenza vaccine.

This chain joins TRBV6-1 and TRBJ2-7, with D possibly TRBD1 on 6 matching bases. Germline lookup yields CDR1 MNHNS and CDR2 SASEGT. V was trimmed by 6 bases and J by 6 bases, leaving 15 bases between them. The CDR3 contains 13 residues. DNA for the CDR3: TGTGCCAGCAGCCTTCTTGGACAGCGCGAGCAGTACTTC. Its translation: CASSLLGQREQYF.

The rearrangement uses TRBV5-1 and TRBJ1-1; D call uncertain. Germline V gene data show CDR1 as SGHRS and CDR2 as YFSETQ. This CDR3 is 13 amino acids long. V was clipped by 5 bases and J by 0 bases, with 8 bases between them. CDR3 in amino acids: CASRKFMNTEAFF. CDR3 in DNA: TGCGCCAGCAGAAAGTTCATGAACACTGAAGCTTTCTTT.

This clonotype appeared many times. This chain connects TRBV18 to TRBJ2-5, with D maybe TRBD2 (5 bases). Deletions cut 7 bases from V and 2 bases from J, with 11 bases between. CDR1 and CDR2 (germline): KGHSH, LQKENI. The CDR3 runs 13 residues. In nucleotides, the CDR3 is TGTGCCAGCTTATTAGCGCGACAAGAGACCCAGTACTTC. This sequence encodes CASLLARQETQYF.

This clonotype was seen only a few times. The CDR3 is CASSIRTGLSTDTQYF. CDR3 DNA sequence: TGTGCCAGCAGTATACGGACAGGGTTGAGCACAGATACGCAGTATTTT. The chain carries TRBV28 and TRBJ2-3; TRBD1 matches 8 bases. The CDR3 is 16 residues long. The germline CDR1 and CDR2 sequences are MDHEN and SYDVKM. The trim removed 5 bases at V and 0 bases at J, leaving 7 bases unmatched.

The rearrangement uses TRBV9 and TRBJ2-7; the D is unclear. V was pared by 0 bases and J by 8 bases, with 18 bases between. Germline V gives CDR1 SGDLS, CDR2 YYNGEE. The CDR3 totals 15 residues. CDR3 DNA: TGTGCCAGCAGCGTAGGTGCGGTTGGGCTGAGCCAGCAGTACTTC. Amino acids: CASSVGAVGLSQQYF. Supplemented by reference TRBV9 and TRBJ2-7, the full variable domain reads DSGVTQTPKHLITATGQRVTLRCSPRSGDLSVYWYQQSLDQGLQFLIQYYNGEERAKGNILERFSAQQFPDLHSELNLSSLELGDSALYFCASSVGAVGLSQQYFGPGTRLTVT.

This chain uses TRBV7-7 with TRBJ2-1, with a weak D call TRBD2 (5 bases). Trimming cost V 1 base and J 7 bases, with 17 bases left between them. The CDR3 is 16 amino acids. The germline gives CDR1 SSHAT, CDR2 FNYEAQ (reference sequence). The CDR3 DNA follows: TGTGCCAGCAGCTTAGGGGAGAACTCCCTGGGGAATGAGCAGTTCTTC. It is translated as CASSLGENSLGNEQFF.

V usage is TRBV12-3 or TRBV12-4 and J usage is TRBJ2-5; 9 positions match TRBD1. This CDR3 spans 15 amino acids. Unmatched junction bases numbered 5, after V lost 3 bases and J lost 3 bases. Here the CDR3 reads CASSLWRTGEETQYF. The CDR3 bases are TGTGCCAGCAGTTTGTGGAGGACAGGGGAAGAGACCCAGTACTTC.

This chain connects TRBV20-1 to TRBJ2-1, with 11 bases aligning to TRBD2. CDR3 length equals 19 residues. The germline gives CDR1 DFQATT, CDR2 SNEGSKA (reference sequence). The trim removed 0 bases at V and 2 bases at J, leaving 12 bases unmatched. CDR3 DNA: TGCAGTGCTAGAGAATCGGTCCTAACTAGCGGGAGTCCCTACAATGAGCAGTTCTTC. Encoded protein: CSARESVLTSGSPYNEQFF.

There are a few counts of this clonotype. The V gene is TRBV20-1, the J gene TRBJ2-1; TRBD2 aligns across 8 bases. The CDR3 runs to 15 residues. After removal of 5 bases from V and 2 bases from J, the junction contained 8 bases not matched to a gene. CDR1 DFQATT and CDR2 SNEGSKA come from the germline V gene (reference sequence). The CDR3 region has the DNA TGCAGTGCTGGGCAACGGGGGGGAGCCTACAATGAGCAGTTCTTC. This codes for CSAGQRGGAYNEQFF.

The chain combines TRBV5-1 with TRBJ1-4, with TRBD1 identical over 7 bases. The CDR3 is made up of 14 amino acids. J lost 5 bases, V lost 3 bases, and 4 bases had no gene match. Germline V gives CDR1 SGHRS, CDR2 YFSETQ. Here the CDR3 DNA reads TGCGCCAGCAGCTACGGGACAGAGAATGAAAAACTGTTTTTT. It translates to CASSYGTENEKLFF.

This sequence joins TRBV24-1 and TRBJ1-5, with a tentative D call TRBD1 (5 bases). The germline CDR1 and CDR2 sequences are KGHDR and SFDVKD. The CDR3 consists of 12 residues. The V end was cut by 12 bases, the J end by 3 bases, with 11 bases between. The chain's CDR3 is CAAGTTNQPQHF. In DNA, the CDR3 is TGTGCCGCAGGGACGACCAATCAGCCCCAGCATTTT.

V gene TRBV20-1 combines with J gene TRBJ2-3; D not resolved. V was trimmed by 6 bases and J by 0 bases, leaving 10 bases between them. The CDR3 length is 13 residues. Germline V gives CDR1 DFQATT, CDR2 SNEGSKA (reference sequence). CDR3 sequence (DNA): TGCAGTGCCCTAATAAGGAGCACAGATACGCAGTATTTT. Translating gives CSALIRSTDTQYF.

This clonotype was detected a few times. The rearrangement joins TRBV4-2 to TRBJ1-5, with D unclear. V shed 4 bases and J shed 5 bases, with 15 bases lying between them. The CDR3 extends over 15 amino acids. The V gene's germline CDR1 is LGHNA and CDR2 YNFKEQ. The CDR3 region has the DNA TGTGCCAGCAGCCTCGGACTCCTGTACCATCAGCCCCAGCATTTT. Amino acid sequence: CASSLGLLYHQPQHF.

The chain carries TRBV7-2 and TRBJ1-2; D remains unclear. Between the trimmed V and J ends, which lost 5 bases and 5 bases, there was a span of 12 bases. Germline V gene lookup returns CDR1 SGHTA and CDR2 FQGNSA. The CDR3 has 13 residues. The CDR3 region is CASSRSTAYGYTF. The CDR3 DNA is TGTGCCAGCAGCCGCTCTACAGCGTATGGCTACACCTTC. Filled out from reference TRBV7-2 and TRBJ1-2, the complete variable domain reads GAGVSQSPSNKVTEKGKDVELRCDPISGHTALYWYRQSLGQGLEFLIYFQGNSAPDKSGLPSDRFSAERTGGSVSTLTIQRTQQEDSAVYLCASSRSTAYGYTFGSGTRLTVV.

This clonotype was counted between two and nine times. The chain carries TRBV4-2 and TRBJ2-2, with 7 bases fitting TRBD1. Trimming removed 4 bases from V and 5 bases from J; junction bases left unmatched: 7. The CDR3 totals 15 residues. The germline gives CDR1 LGHNA, CDR2 YNFKEQ. The DNA of the CDR3 is TGTGCCAGCAGCCCCTTGGTCAGGGGGACCGGGGAGCTGTTTTTT. Protein sequence: CASSPLVRGTGELFF.

This clonotype came up a few times. This chain links TRBV3-1 with TRBJ1-6, with TRBD1 matching 11 bases. This CDR3 has 19 amino acids. Germline V gives CDR1 LGHDT, CDR2 YNNKEL (reference sequence). The trim removed 3 bases at V and 11 bases at J, leaving 18 bases unmatched. The CDR3 here is CASSHMAPRTGGPGTPLHF. The CDR3 region has the DNA TGTGCCAGCAGCCACATGGCCCCCCGGACAGGGGGCCCCGGCACACCCCTCCACTTT.

This clonotype was seen a few times. This chain uses TRBV11-2 with TRBJ2-7, with D unclear. This CDR3 has 13 amino acids. Trimming left V 4 bases short and J 3 bases short, with 10 bases between. Germline V gene sequence: CDR1 SGHAT, CDR2 FQNNGV. CDR3 sequence: CASSSFRSYEQYF. DNA for the CDR3: TGTGCCAGCAGCTCCTTTCGGAGCTACGAGCAGTACTTC.

There are a few counts of this clonotype. The J gene is TRBJ1-1, the V gene TRBV29-1, with TRBD1 as a possible D gene (5 bases). This CDR3 has 12 amino acids. Deletions cut 6 bases from V and 5 bases from J, with 13 bases between. The germline gives CDR1 SQVTM, CDR2 ANQGSEA. The CDR3 loop reads CSVLREGTEAFF. CDR3 coding DNA: TGCAGCGTCCTGAGGGAGGGGACTGAAGCTTTCTTT.

The rearrangement joins TRBV20-1 to TRBJ2-6; TRBD1 aligns across 7 bases. The J segment lost 0 bases and the V segment lost 6 bases, leaving 8 bases of the junction unmatched. Germline V CDR1 and CDR2: DFQATT, SNEGSKA (reference sequence). The CDR3 contains 16 residues. CDR3 DNA: TGCAGTGCAGGGGACAGTTTCTACTCTGGGGCCAACGTCCTGACTTTC. This translates into CSAGDSFYSGANVLTF.

This clonotype was seen only a few times. The chain employs TRBV12-3 or TRBV12-4 and TRBJ1-2; 10 bases align to TRBD1. V lost 5 bases and J lost 7; bases outside the gene matches: 4. The CDR3 is made up of 13 amino acids. CDR3 in DNA: TGTGCCAGCAGTCCCGGGACAGGGGTTGGCTACACCTTC. The encoded protein is CASSPGTGVGYTF.